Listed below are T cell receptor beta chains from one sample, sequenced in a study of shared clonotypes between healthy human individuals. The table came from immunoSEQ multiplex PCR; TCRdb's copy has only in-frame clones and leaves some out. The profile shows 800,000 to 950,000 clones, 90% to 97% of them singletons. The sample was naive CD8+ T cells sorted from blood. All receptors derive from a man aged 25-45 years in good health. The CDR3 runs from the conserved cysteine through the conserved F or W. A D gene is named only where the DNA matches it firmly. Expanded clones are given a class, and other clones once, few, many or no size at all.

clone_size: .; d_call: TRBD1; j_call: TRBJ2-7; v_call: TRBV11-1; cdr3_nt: TGTGCCAGCAGCGCCCGGGACAGGTCGACCTACGAGCAGTACTTC; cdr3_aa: CASSARDRSTYEQYF
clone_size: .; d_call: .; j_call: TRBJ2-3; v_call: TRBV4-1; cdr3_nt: TGCGCCAGCAGCCAACGGGATGGGAGCACAGATACGCAGTATTTT; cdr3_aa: CASSQRDGSTDTQYF
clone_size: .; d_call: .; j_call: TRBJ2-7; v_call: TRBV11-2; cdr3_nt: TGTGCCAGCAGCTTAGAAGCGGGCTTAACCTACGAGCAGTACTTC; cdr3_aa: CASSLEAGLTYEQYF
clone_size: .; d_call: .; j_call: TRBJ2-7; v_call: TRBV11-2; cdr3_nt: TGTGCCAGCAACCCACCGGGACTCCAATACGAGCAGTACTTC; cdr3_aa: CASNPPGLQYEQYF
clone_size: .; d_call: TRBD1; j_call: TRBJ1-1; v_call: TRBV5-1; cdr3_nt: TGCGCCAGCAGCTCGAAACCGACGGGACAGCAAAACACTGAAGCTTTCTTT; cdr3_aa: CASSSKPTGQQNTEAFF
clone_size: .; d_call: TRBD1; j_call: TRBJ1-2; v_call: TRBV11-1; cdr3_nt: TGTGCCAGCAGACAGACAGGGGTGGAAGGCTACACCTTC; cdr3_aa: CASRQTGVEGYTF
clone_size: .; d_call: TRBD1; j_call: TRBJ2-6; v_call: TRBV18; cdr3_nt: TGTGCCAGCTCACCTAGGACGTCAGGACAGGGGGCTGGGGCCAACGTCCTGACTTTC; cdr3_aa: CASSPRTSGQGAGANVLTF
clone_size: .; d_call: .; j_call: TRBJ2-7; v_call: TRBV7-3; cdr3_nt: TGTGCCAGCAGCGAAGTGGCGGCAGGGGTCGACGAGCAGTACTTC; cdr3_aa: CASSEVAAGVDEQYF
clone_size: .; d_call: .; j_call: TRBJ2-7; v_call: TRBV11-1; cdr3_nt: TGTGCCAGCAGCTTCCCGGTCTCCTACGAGCAGTACTTC; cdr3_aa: CASSFPVSYEQYF
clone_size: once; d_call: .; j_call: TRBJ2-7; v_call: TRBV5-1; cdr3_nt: TGCGCCAGCAGACACGGACAAGCCCAAGAGGACGAGCAGTACTTC; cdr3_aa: CASRHGQAQEDEQYF
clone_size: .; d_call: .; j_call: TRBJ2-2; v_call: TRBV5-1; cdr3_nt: TGCGCCAGCAGCTTGGGCCAGGGGACCGGGGAGCTGTTTTTT; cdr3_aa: CASSLGQGTGELFF
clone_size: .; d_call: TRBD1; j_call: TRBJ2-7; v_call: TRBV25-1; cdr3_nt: TGTGCCAGCAGTGAACAGGGGGCGTTCGACGAGCAGTACTTC; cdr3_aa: CASSEQGAFDEQYF
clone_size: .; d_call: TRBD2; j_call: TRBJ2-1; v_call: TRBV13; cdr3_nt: TGTGCCAGCAGCTATCGTAGCGGGAGTTCCAATGAGCAGTTCTTC; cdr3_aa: CASSYRSGSSNEQFF
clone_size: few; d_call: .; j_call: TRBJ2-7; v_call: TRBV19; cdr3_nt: TGTGCCAGTAGTACCCGCATGGCCTACGAGCAGTACTTC; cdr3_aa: CASSTRMAYEQYF
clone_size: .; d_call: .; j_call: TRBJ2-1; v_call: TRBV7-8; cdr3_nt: TGTGCCAGCAGCCGATGGGACAAATACAATGAGCAGTTCTTC; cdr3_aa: CASSRWDKYNEQFF
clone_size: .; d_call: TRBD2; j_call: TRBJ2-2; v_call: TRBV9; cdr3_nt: TGTGCCAGCAGCTACCAAGCGGGAGGGAGCACCGGGGAGCTGTTTTTT; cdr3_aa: CASSYQAGGSTGELFF
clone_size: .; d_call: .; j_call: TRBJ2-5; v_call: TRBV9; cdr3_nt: TGTGCCAGCAGCGTAGATTTAGGGGAGATAGAGACCCAGTACTTC; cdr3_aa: CASSVDLGEIETQYF
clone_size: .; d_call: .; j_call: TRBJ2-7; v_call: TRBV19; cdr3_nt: TGTGCCAGTAGTATAAGGTTGGAGCCCTACGAGCAGTACTTC; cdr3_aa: CASSIRLEPYEQYF
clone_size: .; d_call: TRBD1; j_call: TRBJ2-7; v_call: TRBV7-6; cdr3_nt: TGTGCCAGCAGCTTAGGGGCCGGACAGGGAGAGGAGCAGTACTTC; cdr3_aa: CASSLGAGQGEEQYF
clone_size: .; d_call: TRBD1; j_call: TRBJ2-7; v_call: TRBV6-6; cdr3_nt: TGTGCCAGCAGAGGCCTAGGAGGACAGGGGGACGAGCAGTACTTC; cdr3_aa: CASRGLGGQGDEQYF
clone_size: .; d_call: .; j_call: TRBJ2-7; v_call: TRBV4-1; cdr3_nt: TGCGCCAGCAGCCAAAGTTCGTCAGGGTTGCACGAGCAGTACTTC; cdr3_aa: CASSQSSSGLHEQYF
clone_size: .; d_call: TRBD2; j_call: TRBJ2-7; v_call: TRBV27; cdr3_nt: TGTGCCACCAAACGGCGGGGGGCGAGCTCCTACGAGCAGTACTTC; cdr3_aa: CATKRRGASSYEQYF
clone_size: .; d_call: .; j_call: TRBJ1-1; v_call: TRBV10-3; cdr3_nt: TGTGCCATCTTCAGGTCCGAGGGGCCGGGAAACACTGAAGCTTTCTTT; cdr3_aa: CAIFRSEGPGNTEAFF
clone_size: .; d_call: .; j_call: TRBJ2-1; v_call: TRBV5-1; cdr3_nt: TGCGCCAGCAGCTTCGGTACCGGCATAGGGAATGAGCAGTTCTTC; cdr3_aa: CASSFGTGIGNEQFF
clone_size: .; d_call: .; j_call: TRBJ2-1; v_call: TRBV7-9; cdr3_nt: TGTGCCAGCAGCTTAGGTAGTGAGCAGTTCTTC; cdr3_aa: CASSLGSEQFF
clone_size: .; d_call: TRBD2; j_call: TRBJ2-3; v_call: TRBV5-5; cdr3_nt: TGTGCCAGCAGGCCTAGCGGAACAGATACGCAGTATTTT; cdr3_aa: CASRPSGTDTQYF
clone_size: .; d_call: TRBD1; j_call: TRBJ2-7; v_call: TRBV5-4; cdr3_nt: TGTGCCAGCAGCTTAGGGACAGGGGTCGACGAGCAGTACTTC; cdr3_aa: CASSLGTGVDEQYF
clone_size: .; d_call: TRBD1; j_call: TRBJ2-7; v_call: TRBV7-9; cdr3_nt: TGTGCCAGCAGCCCGACAGGGGGTGGCTACGAGCAGTACTTC; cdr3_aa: CASSPTGGGYEQYF
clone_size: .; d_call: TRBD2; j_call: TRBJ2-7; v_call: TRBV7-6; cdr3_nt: TGTGCCAGCAGCTTATGGCCTAGCGGGGGGTCGGGCGAGCAGTACTTC; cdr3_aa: CASSLWPSGGSGEQYF
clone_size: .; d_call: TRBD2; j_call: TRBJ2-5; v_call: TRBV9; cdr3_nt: TGTGCCAGCAATCCGGGACTAGCGGGAGGTTATGGAGAGACCCAGTACTTC; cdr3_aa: CASNPGLAGGYGETQYF
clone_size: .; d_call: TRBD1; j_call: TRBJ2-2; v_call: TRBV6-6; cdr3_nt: TGTGCCAGCAGTCTTATGACAGGGGACACCGGGGAGCTGTTTTTT; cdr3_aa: CASSLMTGDTGELFF
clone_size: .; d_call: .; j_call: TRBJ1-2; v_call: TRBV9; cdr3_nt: TGTGCCAGCAGCGTAGCTCCCTATGGCTACACCTTC; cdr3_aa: CASSVAPYGYTF
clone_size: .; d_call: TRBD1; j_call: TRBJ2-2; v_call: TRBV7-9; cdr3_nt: TGTGCCAGCAGCTTAGAGGGCTGGCAGGGGGAATTCGCCGGGGAGCTGTTTTTT; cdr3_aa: CASSLEGWQGEFAGELFF
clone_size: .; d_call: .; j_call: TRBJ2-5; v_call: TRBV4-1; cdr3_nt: TGCGCCAGCAGCCAAGAAGGAGCTAATCCAAAAGAGACCCAGTACTTC; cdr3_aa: CASSQEGANPKETQYF
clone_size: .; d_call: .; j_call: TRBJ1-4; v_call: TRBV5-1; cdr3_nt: TGCGCCAGCAGCCCAGGGAGGGGACCGGGGTTGAATGAAAAACTGTTTTTT; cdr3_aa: CASSPGRGPGLNEKLFF
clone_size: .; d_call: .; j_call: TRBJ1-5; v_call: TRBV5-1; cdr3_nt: TGCGCCAGCAGCTTGCACGGGGGTAATCAGCCCCAGCATTTT; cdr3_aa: CASSLHGGNQPQHF
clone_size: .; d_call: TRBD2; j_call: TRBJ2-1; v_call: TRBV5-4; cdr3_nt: TGTGCCAGCAGCTTGACTAGCGGGGCCGGGGATGAGCAGTTCTTC; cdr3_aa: CASSLTSGAGDEQFF
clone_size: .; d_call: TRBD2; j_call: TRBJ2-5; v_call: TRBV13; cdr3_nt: TGTGCCAGCAGCATCCGACTAGCGGGGCGGGGTGAGACCCAGTACTTC; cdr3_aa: CASSIRLAGRGETQYF
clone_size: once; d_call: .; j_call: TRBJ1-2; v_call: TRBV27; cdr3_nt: TGTGCCAGCAGGTCCCGGGACTCTCGGCGGGGCTACACCTTC; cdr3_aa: CASRSRDSRRGYTF
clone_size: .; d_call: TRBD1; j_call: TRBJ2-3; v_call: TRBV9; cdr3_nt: TGTGCCAGCAGCCCATGGGACAGGGGGACAGATACGCAGTATTTT; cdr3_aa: CASSPWDRGTDTQYF
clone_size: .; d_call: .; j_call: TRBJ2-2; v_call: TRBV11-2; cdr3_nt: TGTGCCAGCACCATCGTCGGACCGTCCACAACCGGGGAGCTGTTTTTT; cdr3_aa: CASTIVGPSTTGELFF
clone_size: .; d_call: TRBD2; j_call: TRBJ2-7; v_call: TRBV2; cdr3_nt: TGTGCCAGCAGGCAAGCTAGCGGGACCTCCTACGAGCAGTACTTC; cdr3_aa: CASRQASGTSYEQYF
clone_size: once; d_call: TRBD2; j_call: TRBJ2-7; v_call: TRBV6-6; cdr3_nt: TGTGCCAGCAGTTATACTAGCGCCTACGAGCAGTACTTC; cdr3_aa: CASSYTSAYEQYF
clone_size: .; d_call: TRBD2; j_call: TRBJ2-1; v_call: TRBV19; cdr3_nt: TGTGCCAGTAGTATTCTCGCGGGGGACTACAATGAGCAGTTCTTC; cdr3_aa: CASSILAGDYNEQFF
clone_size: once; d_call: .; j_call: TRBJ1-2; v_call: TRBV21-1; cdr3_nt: TGTGCCAGCAGCAAAGCGGTCCGCCGGACACAAAGCGACTATGGCTACACCTTC; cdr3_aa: CASSKAVRRTQSDYGYTF
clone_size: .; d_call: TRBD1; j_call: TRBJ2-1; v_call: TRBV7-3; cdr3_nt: TGTGCCAGCAGCCCCTGGACAGGGTCCTACAATGAGCAGTTCTTC; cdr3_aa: CASSPWTGSYNEQFF
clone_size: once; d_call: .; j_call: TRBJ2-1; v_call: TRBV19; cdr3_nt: TGTGCCAGTAGTTGGTTGGGCAATGAGCAGTTCTTC; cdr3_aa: CASSWLGNEQFF
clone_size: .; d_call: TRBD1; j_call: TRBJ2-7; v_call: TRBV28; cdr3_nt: TGTGCCAGCAGCCGACAGGGGGCAGGCAACGAGCAGTACTTC; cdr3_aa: CASSRQGAGNEQYF